This T cell receptor (beta chain) was observed in a study of technical replicates of blood from a handful of donors. Sequencing was performed with immunoSEQ multiplex PCR; in TCRdb, only in-frame clones are kept and a portion is missing. The sample lists fewer than 100,000 clones; about 97% were seen once. This clone has just one count. Per the germline V gene, CDR1 is MGHRA and CDR2 is YSYEKL. The CDR3 loop spans 16 amino acids. Trimming removed 0 bases from V and 2 bases from J, with 11 bases in between. This chain joins TRBV4-1 and TRBJ2-1; D not resolved. Sequenced input: T cells isolated from PBMCs. This clonotype was obtained from a human donor in good health. The CDR3 protein is CASSQDFDYTYNEQFF. In DNA form, the CDR3 reads TGCGCCAGCAGCCAAGATTTTGATTACACCTACAATGAGCAGTTCTTC.